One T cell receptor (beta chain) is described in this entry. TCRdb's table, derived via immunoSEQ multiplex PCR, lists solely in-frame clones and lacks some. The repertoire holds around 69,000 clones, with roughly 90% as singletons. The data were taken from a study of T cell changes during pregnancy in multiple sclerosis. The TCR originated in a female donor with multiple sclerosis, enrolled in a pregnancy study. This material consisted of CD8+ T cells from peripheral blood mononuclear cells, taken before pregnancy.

The CDR3 reads CASSPGSIADTQYF. The CDR3 nucleotides are TGTGCCAGCAGCCCCGGTTCTATTGCGGATACGCAGTATTTT. The genes are TRBV7-6 and TRBJ2-3; D gene unclear. This CDR3 spans 14 amino acids. V was cut by 5 bases and J by 6 bases, with 15 bases left in between. Germline CDR1 reads SGHVS; CDR2 reads FNYEAQ.